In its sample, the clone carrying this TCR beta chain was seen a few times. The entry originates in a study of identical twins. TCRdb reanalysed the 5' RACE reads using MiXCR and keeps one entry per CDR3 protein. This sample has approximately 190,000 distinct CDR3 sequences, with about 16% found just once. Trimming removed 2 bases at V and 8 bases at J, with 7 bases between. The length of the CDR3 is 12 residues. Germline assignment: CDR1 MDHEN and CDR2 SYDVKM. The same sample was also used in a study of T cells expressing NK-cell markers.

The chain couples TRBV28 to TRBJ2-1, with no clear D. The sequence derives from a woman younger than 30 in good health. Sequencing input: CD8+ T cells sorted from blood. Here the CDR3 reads CASSLGPHEQFF. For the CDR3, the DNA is TGTGCCAGCAGTTTAGGCCCTCATGAGCAGTTCTTC.